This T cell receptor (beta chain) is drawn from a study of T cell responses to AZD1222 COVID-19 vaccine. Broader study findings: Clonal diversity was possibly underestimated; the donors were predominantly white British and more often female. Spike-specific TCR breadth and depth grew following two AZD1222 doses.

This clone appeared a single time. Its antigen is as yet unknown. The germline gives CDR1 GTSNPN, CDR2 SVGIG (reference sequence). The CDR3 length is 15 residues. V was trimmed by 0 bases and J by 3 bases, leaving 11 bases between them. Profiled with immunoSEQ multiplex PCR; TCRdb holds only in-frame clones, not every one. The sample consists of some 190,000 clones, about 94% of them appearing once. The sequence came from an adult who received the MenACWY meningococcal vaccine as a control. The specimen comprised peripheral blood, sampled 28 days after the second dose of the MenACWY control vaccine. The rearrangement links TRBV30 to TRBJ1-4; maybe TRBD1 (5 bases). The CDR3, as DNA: TGTGCCTGGAGTGTAGGGGCAGGCTCTAATGAAAAACTGTTTTTT. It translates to CAWSVGAGSNEKLFF.